The 30 T cell receptor beta chains in this list originate from one sample, sequenced in a study of immune heterogeneity within non-small cell lung tumors. Template input, which was bulk tumor genomic DNA, totaled approximately 640 ng per sample. Multiple biopsies spaced far apart were taken from each primary tumor during surgery. The patients were newly diagnosed with non-small cell lung cancer, had not been treated, and had curative surgery. Multiplex PCR employing 32 V and 13 J primers generated amplicons of the TCR beta CDR3. MiXCR was run by TCRdb on the multiplex PCR reads, yielding one entry per CDR3 protein. This sample yields around 16,000 distinct CDR3 sequences, of which around 28% are seen a single time; less than 5% belongs to the top ten. The sample taken for sequencing was lung tumor tissue. The origin of the receptors is a man aged 35 to 55 with non-small cell lung cancer.

This clonotype is medium-sized in the sample. The genes are TRBV19 and TRBJ2-7; D is tentatively TRBD1 or TRBD2 (7 bases each). The length of the CDR3 is 16 residues. The germline gives CDR1 LNHDA, CDR2 SQIVND (reference sequence). The V end lost 4 bases, the J end lost 3 bases, and 19 bases lay between the germline ends. The CDR3 sequence is CASSTTRQGGGYEQYF. In nucleotides, the CDR3 is TGTGCCAGTAGTACCACCCGACAGGGCGGGGGCTACGAGCAGTACTTC. The variable domain in full, with the rest retrieved from reference TRBV19 and TRBJ2-7, is DGGITQSPKYLFRKEGQNVTLSCEQNLNHDAMYWYRQDPGQGLRLIYYSQIVNDFQKGDIAEGYSVSREKKESFPLTVTSAQKNPTAFYLCASSTTRQGGGYEQYFGPGTRLTVT.

Worth noting for this clonotype: A much larger clone lies a single base off, so this may be a read error. The chain is built from TRBV5-6 and TRBJ1-4; 7 bases map to TRBD1. The CDR3 is 15 amino acids. V lost 7 bases to trimming and J lost 8 bases; unmatched junction nucleotides: 14. Per the germline V gene, CDR1 is SGHDT and CDR2 is YYEEEE. DNA for the CDR3: TGTGCCAGCCGCTCCCGAGGGGGCGGCGTCGAAAAACTGTTTTTT. Translating it yields CASRSRGGGVEKLFF.

In this sample, this clonotype is medium-sized. The J gene is TRBJ1-6, the V gene TRBV5-6; D ambiguous. Trimming took 0 bases from V and 3 from J, leaving 13 bases between them. Germline V CDR1 and CDR2: SGHDT, YYEEEE. This CDR3 contains 17 residues. The chain's CDR3 is CASSLGRGSHYNSPLHF. CDR3 coding DNA: TGTGCCAGCAGCTTGGGTCGGGGTTCCCACTATAATTCACCCCTCCACTTT.

In the case of this clonotype: A much larger clone sits a single nucleotide away, making a read error possible. V and J are TRBV10-3 and TRBJ2-7; either TRBD1 or TRBD2 may supply D (5 bases each). Germline CDR1 reads ENHRY; CDR2 reads SYGVKD. V lost 1 base, J lost 0 bases, and 13 bases lay in between. The CDR3 consists of 16 residues. In DNA, the CDR3 is TGTGCCATCAGTGAGTTTCGGTCGGGACGCTCCTACGAGCAGTACTTC. Residues: CAISEFRSGRSYEQYF.

The chain uses TRBV5-1 and TRBJ2-6; D is undetermined. This CDR3 comprises 17 residues. V lost 5 bases and J lost 0, with 15 bases in between. Germline V gives CDR1 SGHRS, CDR2 YFSETQ. CDR3 sequence (DNA): TGCGCCAGCAGGCCCCGTATCGAAACCTCTGGGGCCAACGTCCTGACTTTC. Amino acid sequence: CASRPRIETSGANVLTF.

A remark on this clonotype: A junction boundary mismatches the germline segment, possibly from a read error. This chain links TRBV19 with TRBJ2-3; 14 bases align to TRBD2. This CDR3 spans 18 amino acids. The V gene's germline CDR1 is LNHDA and CDR2 SQIVND (reference sequence). The CDR3 here is CTSSEIPGLAGGSDTQYF. CDR3 coding DNA: TGTACCAGTAGCGAGATCCCTGGACTAGCGGGAGGTTCAGATACGCAGTATTTT.

This chain connects TRBV19 to TRBJ1-1, with D tentatively TRBD1 (6 bases). This CDR3 region has 15 residues. V lost 5 bases and J lost 0, with 13 bases in between. Germline assignment: CDR1 LNHDA and CDR2 SQIVND (reference sequence). In DNA, the CDR3 is TGTGCCAGTAGTCCCGGACAGCTATTGAACACTGAAGCTTTCTTT. Translation gives CASSPGQLLNTEAFF.

Many counts were recorded for this clonotype. The V and J genes are TRBV13 and TRBJ1-2; TRBD1 matches 7 bases. Germline V gene lookup returns CDR1 PRHDT and CDR2 FYEKMQ (reference sequence). CDR3 length: 14 residues. V lost 5 bases and J lost 4; bases outside the gene matches: 7. DNA of the CDR3: TGTGCCAGCAGCACAAGACAGGGTGGCTATGGCTACACCTTC. It is translated as CASSTRQGGYGYTF.

The V and J genes are TRBV20-1 and TRBJ2-3, with a tentative D call TRBD2 (6 bases). Germline CDR1 reads DFQATT; CDR2 reads SNEGSKA (reference sequence). Trimming stripped 3 bases from V and 0 bases from J, with 16 bases between. The CDR3 consists of 16 residues. This CDR3 is CSASGWLARSTDTQYF. The DNA of the CDR3 is TGCAGTGCTAGTGGTTGGCTAGCGCGAAGCACAGATACGCAGTATTTT.

As regards this clonotype: A much larger clone differs by one base, so this may be a read error. J is TRBJ2-7 and V is TRBV20-1, with 11 bases fitting TRBD2. The CDR3 has 12 residues. Per the germline V gene, CDR1 is DFQATT and CDR2 is SNEGSKA (reference sequence). This CDR3 reads CSAPTSGKERYF. The CDR3 DNA follows: TGCAGTGCTCCGACTAGCGGGAAGGAGCGGTACTTC.

A remark on this clonotype: This may be a read error, as it is one base from a much larger clone. The chain carries TRBV5-1 and TRBJ2-2; perhaps D is TRBD1 or TRBD2 (5 bases each). In germline, CDR1 is SGHRS, CDR2 YFSETQ. The germline V and J ends were trimmed by 6 bases and 3 bases, with 12 bases remaining between them. This CDR3 contains 14 residues. The CDR3: CASIPGTHTGELFF. The CDR3 region has the DNA TGCGCCAGCATACCCGGGACGCACACCGGGGAGCTGTTTTTT.

This clonotype showed up just a few times. The chain has TRBV6-4 and TRBJ2-7; tentatively, D is TRBD2 (7 bases). The germline V gene has CDR1 MRHNA and CDR2 SNTAGT. V lost 5 bases to trimming and J lost 2 bases, with 16 bases between them. The CDR3 runs to 15 residues. CDR3 nucleotide sequence: TGTGCCAGCAGTCCGTGGGGGGGGGGCCCCTACGAGCAGTACTTC. Encoded protein: CASSPWGGGPYEQYF.

This rearrangement joins TRBV5-1 to TRBJ2-5, with a possible D match to TRBD1 (8 bases). Germline V gene sequence: CDR1 SGHRS, CDR2 YFSETQ. The CDR3 sequence is 14 residues long. The DNA of the CDR3 is TGCGCTACCAGACAGGGGACTATCCAAGAGACCCAGTACTTC. It yields the protein CATRQGTIQETQYF.

In its sample, this clonotype ranks as medium-sized (0.01 to 0.1%). This chain joins TRBV19 and TRBJ1-2, with TRBD1 matching 9 bases. V was pared by 6 bases and J by 7 bases, with 9 bases of the junction left unmatched. Germline V gene sequence: CDR1 LNHDA, CDR2 SQIVND (reference sequence). The CDR3 spans 14 residues. The CDR3 region has the DNA TGTGCCAGTAGCCCGGGACAGGGTTCCCTTGGCTACACCTTC. Amino acid sequence: CASSPGQGSLGYTF.

A word on this clonotype: A much larger clone lies one base from this, so it may be a read error. The chain links TRBV10-3 to TRBJ1-5, with 11 nucleotides matching TRBD1. This CDR3 has 14 residues. In germline, CDR1 is ENHRY, CDR2 SYGVKD. CDR3 coding DNA: TGTGTCATCAGTGTGGGACAGGGGGACCAGCCCCAGCATTTT. The encoded protein is CVISVGQGDQPQHF.

By share, this clonotype ranks as medium-sized. The chain carries TRBV11-3 and TRBJ2-7; the D is unclear. The V end was cut by 4 bases, the J end by 7 bases, with 8 bases between. Germline assignment: CDR1 SGHNT and CDR2 YENEEA. CDR3 size: 11 residues. DNA for the CDR3: TGTGCCAGCAGCTCGGACCAAGAGCAGTACTTC. It is translated as CASSSDQEQYF.

In its sample, this clonotype was seen many times. This chain connects TRBV19 to TRBJ1-2; possible D gene TRBD1, 5 bases. Germline CDR1 and CDR2: LNHDA and SQIVND (reference sequence). The CDR3 runs to 14 residues. The V end lost 9 bases, the J end lost 2 bases, and 16 bases lay between the germline ends. The CDR3 sequence: CASRRGALNYGYTF. For the CDR3, the DNA is TGTGCCAGCAGAAGGGGAGCCCTAAACTATGGCTACACCTTC.

In its sample, this clonotype was seen a few times. The chain employs TRBV29-1 and TRBJ1-6, with unresolved D. CDR3 size: 13 residues. Germline V gene data show CDR1 as SQVTM and CDR2 as ANQGSEA. V was shortened by 7 bases and J by 6 bases, with 13 bases between the two germline ends. CDR3 sequence: CSACETVNSPLHF. CDR3 coding DNA: TGCAGCGCTTGTGAGACGGTTAATTCACCCCTCCACTTT.

A note on this clonotype: It may be a read error: a sequence one base away is much more abundant. V and J are TRBV6-2 or TRBV6-3 and TRBJ1-2; the D gene is possibly TRBD1 (6 bases). The CDR3 totals 11 residues. The germline CDR1 and CDR2 sequences are MNHEY and SVGEGT. CDR3 in DNA: TGTGCCAGCAGGGGGGCCTATGACTACACCTTC. This codes for CASRGAYDYTF.

This clonotype was counted only a few times. The chain links TRBV5-1 to TRBJ2-5, with D unclear. The CDR3 is 14 amino acids. Between the trimmed V and J ends, which lost 0 bases and 2 bases, there was a span of 8 bases. The germline V gene has CDR1 SGHRS and CDR2 YFSETQ. CDR3: CASSLALLQETQYF. As DNA, the CDR3 is TGCGCCAGCAGCTTGGCCCTACTTCAAGAGACCCAGTACTTC.

Points on this clonotype: This may be a read error: a much more frequent sequence differs by one nucleotide. DNA for the CDR3: TGTACCAGCAGCTTAGATCGCGGGAGGCCCGAACCGGACTTC. It yields the protein CTSSLDRGRPEPDF. This rearrangement joins TRBV7-2 to TRBJ2-7, with 8 bases lining up with TRBD2. CDR3 size: 14 residues. Looked up from germline, CDR1 is SGHTA and CDR2 is FQGNSA. Full variable domain (missing parts from reference TRBV7-2 and TRBJ2-7): GAGVSQSPSNKVTEKGKDVELRCDPISGHTALYWYRQSLGQGLEFLIYFQGNSAPDKSGLPSDRFSAERTGGSVSTLTIQRTQQEDSAVYLCTSSLDRGRPEPDFGPGTRLTVT.

With respect to this clonotype: A much bigger clone sits one base away, suggesting this may be a read error. This chain joins TRBV9 and TRBJ2-7; no definite D call. The germline V and J ends were trimmed by 3 bases and 6 bases, with 10 bases remaining between them. CDR3 length equals 12 residues. In germline, CDR1 is SGDLS, CDR2 YYNGEE. The CDR3 spells CASSAVGGEQYF. The CDR3, as DNA: TGTGCCAGCAGCGCCGTGGGCGGCGAGCAGTACTTC.

About this clonotype: A much larger clone differs by one base, so this may be a read error. The J gene is TRBJ2-7, the V gene TRBV20-1, with 8 bases lining up with TRBD2. The CDR3 length is 13 residues. V was clipped by 6 bases and J by 4 bases; unmatched bases: 8. Looked up from germline, CDR1 is DFQATT and CDR2 is SNEGSKA (reference sequence). DNA for the CDR3: TGCAGTGCCACGGTACCGGGAGGGTACGAGCAGTACTTC. As protein: CSATVPGGYEQYF.

This clonotype is medium-sized. The genes are TRBV12-3 or TRBV12-4 and TRBJ1-1; D ambiguous. V dropped 1 base and J dropped 1 base, with 10 bases sitting between them. The CDR3 spans 15 residues. CDR3 sequence reads: CASSLGGGPNTEAFF. DNA for the CDR3: TGTGCCAGCAGTTTAGGCGGAGGACCGAACACTGAAGCTTTCTTT.

Judged by abundance, this clonotype is medium-sized. The chain uses TRBV19 and TRBJ1-3; D ambiguous. Germline lookup yields CDR1 LNHDA and CDR2 SQIVND (reference sequence). The CDR3 consists of 14 residues. V was trimmed by 4 bases and J by 0 bases, leaving 7 bases between them. CDR3 region: CASSRKSSGNTIYF. The CDR3 region has the DNA TGTGCCAGTAGTAGGAAGAGCTCTGGAAACACCATATATTTT.

As regards this clonotype: A much larger clone sits a single nucleotide away, making a read error possible. The rearrangement uses TRBV2 and TRBJ2-1, with TRBD1 matching 10 bases. With V trimmed by 10 bases and J by 3 bases, 6 bases remained unmatched. Germline values: CDR1 SNHLY, CDR2 FYNNEI. This CDR3 is 14 amino acids long. DNA for the CDR3: TGTGCCAACACCGGGACAGGGGACTACAATGAGCAGTTCTTC. Amino acid sequence: CANTGTGDYNEQFF.

About this clonotype itself: Mismatch with germline at one junction end may stem from a read error. The chain is built from TRBV5-4 and TRBJ2-1, with a possible D match to TRBD1 (6 bases). CDR3 length: 12 residues. Germline assignment: CDR1 SGHNT and CDR2 YYREEE (reference sequence). CDR3 protein: CASSSQGNEQSF. CDR3 coding DNA: TGTGCCAGCAGCTCACAGGGTAATGAGCAGTCCTTC.

By proportion, this clonotype is medium-sized (0.01 to 0.1%). This chain links TRBV6-2 or TRBV6-3 with TRBJ2-7; D gene unclear. With 10 bases removed from V and 2 bases from J, the gap between germline ends came to 18 bases. The CDR3 totals 14 residues. Germline CDR1 is MNHEY and CDR2 is SVGEGT. The CDR3 reads CATKVRNRAYEQYF. For the CDR3, the DNA is TGTGCCACCAAGGTTAGGAACCGAGCCTACGAGCAGTACTTC.

This clonotype was found a few times. This chain connects TRBV10-3 to TRBJ2-3, with D possibly matching TRBD2 (6 bases). The ends were cut back, 4 bases at V and 2 bases at J, with 13 bases in the middle. Germline-derived CDR1 and CDR2 are ENHRY and SYGVKD. CDR3 length equals 15 residues. The CDR3 sequence is CAISARGVTTDTQYF. Here the CDR3 DNA reads TGTGCCATCAGTGCTCGCGGGGTGACCACAGATACGCAGTATTTT.

The chain is built from TRBV24-1 and TRBJ2-1, with 9 bases matching TRBD1. This CDR3 is built from 15 residues. The germline V gene encodes CDR1 KGHDR and CDR2 SFDVKD. V shed 3 bases, J shed 6 bases, and the junction held 5 bases outside the gene matches. The CDR3 nucleotides are TGTGCCACCAGTGATCCCGGGACAGGGAGCAATGAGCAGTTCTTC. It codes for CATSDPGTGSNEQFF.